This TCR beta chain emerged from a study of Ad26.COV2.S vaccination and SARS-CoV-2 variants. About the study: The vaccine Ad26.COV2.S was put into the muscle once, or twice with 56 days between.

Worth noting for this clone: Antigen unknown.

Treatment meaning: roughly 20 received Ad26.COV2.S at low or high dose, single or two shots; 5 received placebo; per-sample allocation not given. Sampling was performed 63 days after the first vaccine or placebo injection. Libraries were prepared by immunoSEQ multiplex PCR; TCRdb keeps only in-frame clonotypes and omits some of them. This sample has about 350,000 clones, with around 89% found just once. General study findings and limits: Placebo recipients and vaccine recipients were similar in non-spike TCR breadth. Post-vaccination spike-specific CD8+ and CD4+ T cell responses reportedly had substantial breadth.

The starting material was peripheral blood, obtained in a trial of Ad26.COV2.S vaccine versus placebo. The source is a person between 18 and 59 years old who received the Ad26.COV2.S COVID-19 vaccine or a placebo.

The CDR3 spells CASSLFTGTANNEQFF. DNA for the CDR3: TGTGCCAGCAGCCTATTCACCGGGACAGCTAACAATGAGCAGTTCTTC. The rearrangement uses TRBV6-4 and TRBJ2-1, with 7 bases fitting TRBD1. The CDR3 covers 16 residues. J lost 5 bases, V lost 6 bases, and 13 bases had no gene match. Per germline, CDR1 MRHNA and CDR2 SNTAGT.